This is a list of T cell receptor beta chains from one sample in a study of cytomegalovirus exposure and HLA in healthy donors. Only in-frame clones appear in the TCRdb table, and some are missing; sequencing was by immunoSEQ multiplex PCR. The sample includes roughly 240,000 clones, about four fifths of them seen just once. Sequenced sample: PBMCs. The receptors were sampled from a woman aged 40 to 50 in good health and CMV-seropositive. Both conserved end residues are part of each CDR3.

>TRBV11-2
CASSFGQGNGYTF
>TRBV5-6
CASSFFNSNQPQHF
>TRBV6-5
CASRTGGSYEQYF
>TRBV21-1
CASSKPGGNQPQHF
>TRBV5-4
CASSFGGALISEELFF
>TRBV18
CASSPGTPNSNQPQHF
>TRBV9
CASCSGTGNGANVLTF
>TRBV7-3
CASSLSGSSYNEQFF
>TRBV7-6
CASSLVQGSGELFF
>TRBV6-1
CASSDWDRGQNTEAFF
>TRBV18
CASSRGDNSPLHF
>TRBV4-3
CASSHARATRLRGINEKLFF
>TRBV9
CASSVTSGGIGGYTF
>TRBV7-9
CSSSLGTDTWPQHF
>TRBV30
CAWMGAGLSYEQYF
>TRBV6-5
CASGGATYNSPLHF
>TRBV18
CASSPGATVVNEQFF
>TRBV9
CASTNSPYAGRDNEQFF
>TRBV4-3
CASSQDEGSSYEQYF
>TRBV15
CATSRGRDSQETQYF
>TRBV6-6
CASSYGQGNSPLHF
>TRBV5-4
CASSSGTSGSVAGELFF
>TRBV6-5
CASSYSGRSGANVLTF
>TRBV7-8
CASSANRDYGYEQYF
>TRBV7-2
CASSYSRGAHTEAFF
>TRBV30
CAWDRGQGARGYTF